The 20 T cell receptor beta chains listed next were all sequenced from one sample in a study of T-cell reconstitution after alpha-beta-depleted transplantation in children. The library targeted TCRbeta and was prepared with unique molecular identifiers. TCRdb re-derived calls from the PCR reads in MiXCR, one entry per CDR3 protein. The sample shows around 580,000 distinct CDR3 sequences, more than 20% of them seen only once. This specimen was PBMCs, mostly from graft donor cells, taken 360 days after TCRalphabeta/CD19-depleted stem cell transplant. These receptors were taken from a boy in the first two years of life who had a stem cell transplant for acute myeloid leukemia, so the T cells may come from the graft donor.

This clonotype was observed at least ten times. V gene TRBV20-1 combines with J gene TRBJ2-1; 10 positions agree with TRBD2. The CDR3 totals 14 residues. The germline V gene encodes CDR1 DFQATT and CDR2 SNEGSKA (reference sequence). The V segment lost 0 bases and the J segment 15 bases; nucleotides outside the gene matches: 11. The DNA of the CDR3 is TGCAGTGCTAGAGATATGGGAAGCGGGGGGGCCAGGTTCTTC. This sequence encodes CSARDMGSGGARFF.

The CDR3 reads CASSGTPGTDEKLFF. The CDR3 DNA is TGTGCCAGCAGCGGAACACCCGGGACAGATGAAAAACTGTTTTTT. The V call is TRBV9, the J call TRBJ1-4; 7 bases match TRBD1. The germline gives CDR1 SGDLS, CDR2 YYNGEE. Trimming cost V 3 bases and J 6 bases; bases outside gene matches: 8. The CDR3 loop spans 15 amino acids.

V and J are TRBV20-1 and TRBJ1-5; 7 bases fit TRBD1. From germline, CDR1 is DFQATT and CDR2 SNEGSKA (reference sequence). This CDR3 has 20 residues. J was trimmed by 4 bases and V by 3 bases; bases with no gene match: 24. The DNA of the CDR3 is TGCAGTGCTAGGGGCCCTGCGTGGACAGGAAGCCCTCGGACAAATCAGCCCCAGCATTTT. Its translation is CSARGPAWTGSPRTNQPQHF.

The chain has TRBV9 and TRBJ1-2, with D perhaps TRBD1 (6 bases). Germline values: CDR1 SGDLS, CDR2 YYNGEE. The V gene lost 3 bases and the J gene lost 3 bases, with 9 bases spanning the gap. The CDR3 has 13 amino acids. CDR3 residues: CASSEGEDYGYTF. For the CDR3, the DNA is TGTGCCAGCAGCGAGGGGGAGGACTATGGCTACACCTTC. Using reference TRBV9 and TRBJ1-2 for the parts outside the CDR3, the full variable domain is DSGVTQTPKHLITATGQRVTLRCSPRSGDLSVYWYQQSLDQGLQFLIQYYNGEERAKGNILERFSAQQFPDLHSELNLSSLELGDSALYFCASSEGEDYGYTFGSGTRLTVV.

This clonotype was observed a handful of times. This sequence joins TRBV25-1 and TRBJ2-1; D might be TRBD2 (6 bases). This CDR3 is built from 13 residues. From germline, CDR1 is MGHDK and CDR2 SYGVNS. V lost 11 bases, J lost 4 bases, and 15 bases lay in between. The CDR3 loop is CAARDSIYNEQFF. Here the CDR3 DNA reads TGTGCCGCCCGGGACTCTATATACAATGAGCAGTTCTTC.

This clonotype was detected a few times. A much more abundant neighbour one base away suggests this may be a read error. The CDR3 sequence is CASSFDRGNTGELFF. The CDR3 bases are TGTGCCAGCAGTTTCGACAGGGGGAACACCGGGGAGCTGTTTTTT. The chain employs TRBV6-5 and TRBJ2-2; 8 bases match TRBD1. V was clipped by 4 bases and J by 1 base; unmatched bases: 2. The CDR3 sequence is 15 residues long. The germline V gene has CDR1 MNHEY and CDR2 SVGAGI.

In its sample, this clonotype was seen a few times. This rearrangement joins TRBV20-1 to TRBJ2-2; 9 bases line up with TRBD2. The CDR3 is 18 amino acids. Germline-derived CDR1 and CDR2 are DFQATT and SNEGSKA (reference sequence). V shed 1 base, J shed 5 bases, and the junction held 14 bases outside the gene matches. The CDR3 loop reads CSARAFLGLANRTGELFF. In nucleotides, the CDR3 is TGCAGTGCTAGAGCTTTTCTCGGACTAGCGAATAGGACCGGGGAGCTGTTTTTT.

This clonotype came up many times. The chain joins TRBV7-9 to TRBJ2-1; the D is unclear. V was clipped by 5 bases and J by 0 bases, with 11 bases between them. CDR1 is SEHNR, CDR2 FQNEAQ, per germline (reference sequence). The CDR3 totals 15 residues. CDR3 nucleotide sequence: TGTGCCAGCAGCAATAGTTTGAGCTCCTACAATGAGCAGTTCTTC. As protein: CASSNSLSSYNEQFF.

This clonotype occurred a few times. DNA for the CDR3: TGTGCCACCTCCCCCCAGGGGGTAGGCACTGAAGCTTTCTTT. Protein sequence: CATSPQGVGTEAFF. The chain carries TRBV12-3 or TRBV12-4 and TRBJ1-1; TRBD1 aligns across 7 bases. The CDR3 is 14 residues long. Germline trimming cut 10 bases from V and 4 bases from J; bases unmatched to any gene: 12.

This clonotype turned up a few times. V gene TRBV20-1 combines with J gene TRBJ2-7; tentatively, D is TRBD1 (7 bases). Trimming took 6 bases from V and 3 from J, leaving 18 bases between them. The length of the CDR3 is 14 residues. CDR1 is DFQATT, CDR2 SNEGSKA, per germline (reference sequence). Here the CDR3 DNA reads TGCAGTGCCAGGGGGGCCCTTACCGTCTACGAGCAGTACGTC. As protein: CSARGALTVYEQYV.

This clonotype has ten or more counts. The genes are TRBV6-5 and TRBJ1-2, with D possibly TRBD1 on 5 matching bases. Germline V gene data show CDR1 as MNHEY and CDR2 as SVGAGI. The V and J ends lost 0 bases and 8 bases respectively, with 10 bases between them. This CDR3 has 13 residues. CDR3 bases: TGTGCCAGCAGTTACTCTACAGGTTACGGCTACACCTTC. It codes for CASSYSTGYGYTF.

There are many counts of this clonotype. The chain couples TRBV4-3 to TRBJ2-2; no reliable D call. CDR1 LGHNA and CDR2 YSLEER come from the germline V gene. The CDR3 consists of 13 residues. Trimming removed 1 base at V and 6 bases at J, with 6 bases between. The CDR3 DNA sequence: TGCGCCAGCAGCCAAGTTAGATCCGGGGAGCTGTTTTTT. Protein sequence: CASSQVRSGELFF.

This clonotype appeared many times. The rearrangement joins TRBV20-1 to TRBJ2-3, with 9 bases that match TRBD1. Germline V lookup: CDR1 DFQATT, CDR2 SNEGSKA (reference sequence). The CDR3 length is 15 residues. J was trimmed by 0 bases and V by 6 bases; bases with no gene match: 7. DNA of the CDR3: TGCAGTGCACAGACAGGGGGTGGAAGCACAGATACGCAGTATTTT. Amino acids: CSAQTGGGSTDTQYF.

CDR3 nucleotide sequence: TGCGCCAGCAGCTGGGGACAGGCCTACAATGAGCAGTTCTTC. Protein product: CASSWGQAYNEQFF. The J gene is TRBJ2-1, the V gene TRBV5-1; 8 bases line up with TRBD1. CDR1 is SGHRS and CDR2 is YFSETQ in the germline V gene. With V trimmed by 3 bases and J by 2 bases, 1 base remained unmatched. The CDR3 contains 14 residues.

This clonotype was seen a handful of times. The chain has TRBV28 and TRBJ2-3; D call uncertain. The V gene lost 2 bases and the J gene lost 3 bases, with 9 bases spanning the gap. Germline CDR1 and CDR2: MDHEN and SYDVKM. This CDR3 region has 14 residues. CDR3 DNA: TGTGCCAGCAGTTTAGGGGTTCCGACAGATACGCAGTATTTT. Protein: CASSLGVPTDTQYF.

This clonotype was recorded a few times. The J gene is TRBJ2-5, the V gene TRBV7-8, with D unclear. The V end lost 5 bases, the J end lost 4 bases, and 11 bases lay between the germline ends. Germline V gives CDR1 SGHVS, CDR2 FQNEAQ. The CDR3 is 13 residues long. CDR3 in DNA: TGTGCCAGCAGCCCAGACCTTGGAGAGACCCAGTACTTC. Translated: CASSPDLGETQYF.

The rearrangement joins TRBV7-2 to TRBJ1-2; D unclear. V was cut by 7 bases and J by 2 bases, with 11 bases left in between. This CDR3 is built from 13 residues. Germline loops: CDR1 SGHTA, CDR2 FQGNSA. In DNA form, the CDR3 reads TGTGCCAGCATCGAGGGTTGGAACTATGGCTACACCTTC. Translated, it gives CASIEGWNYGYTF. Supplemented by reference TRBV7-2 and TRBJ1-2, the full variable domain reads GAGVSQSPSNKVTEKGKDVELRCDPISGHTALYWYRQSLGQGLEFLIYFQGNSAPDKSGLPSDRFSAERTGGSVSTLTIQRTQQEDSAVYLCASIEGWNYGYTFGSGTRLTVV.

The chain has TRBV4-1 and TRBJ1-2, with D tentatively TRBD1 (5 bases). The CDR3 covers 14 residues. Germline values: CDR1 MGHRA, CDR2 YSYEKL. Trimming shortened V by 2 bases and J by 7 bases, and 14 bases separated the two germline ends. CDR3 DNA: TGCGCCAGCAGCCAAAAACAGGCAGGCCTTGGCTACACCTTC. It yields the protein CASSQKQAGLGYTF.

This clonotype appeared a few times. The chain employs TRBV12-3 or TRBV12-4 and TRBJ2-7; D remains ambiguous. V lost 5 bases and J lost 2, with 10 bases in between. The CDR3 runs to 13 residues. CDR3 protein: CASSRDPAYEQYF. The DNA of the CDR3 is TGTGCCAGCAGTAGAGACCCCGCCTACGAGCAGTACTTC.

The chain uses TRBV7-2 and TRBJ2-1; the D is unclear. The length of the CDR3 is 15 residues. CDR1 is SGHTA and CDR2 is FQGNSA in the germline V gene. Trimming pared 5 bases from V and 4 bases from J, leaving 15 bases between. The CDR3 DNA reads as TGTGCCAGCAGCCCATCTCCCATTAGTTACAATGAGCAGTTCTTC. Its translation is CASSPSPISYNEQFF.